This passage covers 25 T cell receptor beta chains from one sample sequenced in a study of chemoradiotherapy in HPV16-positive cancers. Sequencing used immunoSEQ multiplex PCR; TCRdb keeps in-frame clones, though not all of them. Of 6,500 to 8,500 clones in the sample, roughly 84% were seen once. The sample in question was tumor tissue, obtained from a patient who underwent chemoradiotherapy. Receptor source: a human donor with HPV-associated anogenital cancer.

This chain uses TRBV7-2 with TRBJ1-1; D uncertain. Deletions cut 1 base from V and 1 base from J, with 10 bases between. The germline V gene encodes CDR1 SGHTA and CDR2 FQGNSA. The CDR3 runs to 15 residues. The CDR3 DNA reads TGTGCCAGCAGCTTAGGGCCGGTACCGAACACTGAAGCTTTCTTT. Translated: CASSLGPVPNTEAFF.

CDR3 region: CSVQIWGLAGGPVTGELFF. The CDR3 DNA reads as TGCAGCGTTCAAATATGGGGACTAGCGGGGGGGCCGGTCACCGGGGAGCTGTTTTTT. The chain has TRBV29-1 and TRBJ2-2, with 16 bases that match TRBD2. V lost 5 bases and J lost 4; bases outside the gene matches: 13. Germline values: CDR1 SQVTM, CDR2 ANQGSEA. CDR3 size: 19 residues.

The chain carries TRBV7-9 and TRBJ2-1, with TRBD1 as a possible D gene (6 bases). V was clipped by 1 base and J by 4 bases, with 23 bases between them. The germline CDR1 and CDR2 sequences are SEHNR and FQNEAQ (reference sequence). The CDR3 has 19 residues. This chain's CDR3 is CASSLGGQDGIKIYNEQFF. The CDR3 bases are TGTGCCAGCAGCTTAGGGGGGCAGGACGGGATAAAAATATACAATGAGCAGTTCTTC.

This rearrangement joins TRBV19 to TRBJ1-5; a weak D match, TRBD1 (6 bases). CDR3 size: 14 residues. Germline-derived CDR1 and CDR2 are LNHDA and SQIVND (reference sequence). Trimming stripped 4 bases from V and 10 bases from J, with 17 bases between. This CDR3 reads CASSTWDTAGPQHF. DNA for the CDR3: TGTGCCAGTAGTACATGGGACACGGCGGGACCCCAGCATTTT.

The CDR3 DNA is TGTGCCAGCAGCTTAGCCTGGGCTGGGAGCTACACCTTC. Its protein is CASSLAWAGSYTF. The rearrangement uses TRBV11-1 and TRBJ1-2, with D unclear. The germline V gene encodes CDR1 SGHAT and CDR2 FQDESV (reference sequence). CDR3 length: 13 amino acids. V shed 0 bases and J shed 9 bases, with 11 bases lying between them.

This CDR3 reads CASSYVTNYGYTF. The CDR3 DNA is TGTGCCAGCAGTTATGTGACTAACTATGGCTACACCTTC. The V call is TRBV2, the J call TRBJ1-2; D remains unclear. Germline V gives CDR1 SNHLY, CDR2 FYNNEI. Deletions cut 5 bases from V and 0 bases from J, with 7 bases between. The CDR3 spans 13 residues.

The CDR3 sequence is CASTLRLGSWGTEAFF. The CDR3, as DNA: TGTGCCAGTACCTTGCGGTTGGGGAGCTGGGGCACTGAAGCTTTCTTT. This chain uses TRBV19 with TRBJ1-1; D remains ambiguous. Germline lookup yields CDR1 LNHDA and CDR2 SQIVND (reference sequence). With 7 bases removed from V and 4 bases from J, the gap between germline ends came to 22 bases. The CDR3 consists of 16 residues. The full variable domain, rest sourced from reference TRBV19 and TRBJ1-1, is DGGITQSPKYLFRKEGQNVTLSCEQNLNHDAMYWYRQDPGQGLRLIYYSQIVNDFQKGDIAEGYSVSREKKESFPLTVTSAQKNPTAFYLCASTLRLGSWGTEAFFGQGTRLTVV.

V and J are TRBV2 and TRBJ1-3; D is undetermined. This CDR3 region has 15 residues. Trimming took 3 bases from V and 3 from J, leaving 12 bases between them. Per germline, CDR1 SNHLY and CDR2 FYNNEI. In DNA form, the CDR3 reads TGTGCCAGCAGTGACGATCCGGAGATTGGAAACACCATATATTTT. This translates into CASSDDPEIGNTIYF.

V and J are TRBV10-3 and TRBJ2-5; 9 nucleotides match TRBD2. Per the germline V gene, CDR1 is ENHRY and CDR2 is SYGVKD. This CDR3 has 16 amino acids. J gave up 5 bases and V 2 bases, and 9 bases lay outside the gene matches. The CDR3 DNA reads TGTGCCATCAGTGAGGGCGGCGGGGGGGCCTTGGAGACCCAGTACTTC. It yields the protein CAISEGGGGALETQYF.

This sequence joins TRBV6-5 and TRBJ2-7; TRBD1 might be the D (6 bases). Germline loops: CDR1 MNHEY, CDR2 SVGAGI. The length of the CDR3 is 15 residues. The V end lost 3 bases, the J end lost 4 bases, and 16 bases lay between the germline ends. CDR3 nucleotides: TGTGCCAGCAGTTATGGGGACATGCGGTTATACGAGCAGTACTTC. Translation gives CASSYGDMRLYEQYF.

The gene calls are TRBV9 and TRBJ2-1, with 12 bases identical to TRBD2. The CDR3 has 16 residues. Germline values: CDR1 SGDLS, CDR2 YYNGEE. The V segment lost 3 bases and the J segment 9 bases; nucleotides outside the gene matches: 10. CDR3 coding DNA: TGTGCCAGCAGCGCCGGGACTAGCGGGTTTTTCGTTGAGCAGTTCTTC. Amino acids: CASSAGTSGFFVEQFF.

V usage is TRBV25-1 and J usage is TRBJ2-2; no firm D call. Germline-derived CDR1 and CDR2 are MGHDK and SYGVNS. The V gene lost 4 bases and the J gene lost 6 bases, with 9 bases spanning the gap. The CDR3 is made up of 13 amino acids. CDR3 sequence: CASSGTTAGELFF. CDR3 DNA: TGTGCCAGCAGTGGCACAACGGCCGGGGAGCTGTTTTTT.

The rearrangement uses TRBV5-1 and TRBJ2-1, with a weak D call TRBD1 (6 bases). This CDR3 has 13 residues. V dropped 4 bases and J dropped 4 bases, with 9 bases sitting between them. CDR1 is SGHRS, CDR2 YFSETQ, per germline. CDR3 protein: CASSEDSYNEQFF. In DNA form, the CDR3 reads TGCGCCAGCAGCGAGGACAGTTACAATGAGCAGTTCTTC.

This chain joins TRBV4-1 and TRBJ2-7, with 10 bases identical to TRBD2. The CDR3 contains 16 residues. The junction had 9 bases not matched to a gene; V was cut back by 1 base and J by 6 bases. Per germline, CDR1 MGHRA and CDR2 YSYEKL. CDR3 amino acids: CASSQGLAGVGGEQYF. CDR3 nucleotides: TGCGCCAGCAGCCAAGGGCTAGCGGGAGTCGGCGGCGAGCAGTACTTC.

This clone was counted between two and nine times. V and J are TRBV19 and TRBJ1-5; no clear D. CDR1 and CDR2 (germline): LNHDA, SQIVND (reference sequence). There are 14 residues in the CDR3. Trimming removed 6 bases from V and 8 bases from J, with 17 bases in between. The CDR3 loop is CASRGLGRHKPQHF. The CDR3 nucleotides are TGTGCCAGTAGGGGATTAGGGCGTCATAAGCCCCAGCATTTT.

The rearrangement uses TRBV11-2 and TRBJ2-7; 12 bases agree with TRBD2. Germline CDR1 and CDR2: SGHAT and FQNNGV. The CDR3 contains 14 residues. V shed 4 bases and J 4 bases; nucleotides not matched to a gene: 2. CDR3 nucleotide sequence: TGTGCCAGCAGCTCGGGACTAGCGGGTTACGAGCAGTACTTC. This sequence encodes CASSSGLAGYEQYF.

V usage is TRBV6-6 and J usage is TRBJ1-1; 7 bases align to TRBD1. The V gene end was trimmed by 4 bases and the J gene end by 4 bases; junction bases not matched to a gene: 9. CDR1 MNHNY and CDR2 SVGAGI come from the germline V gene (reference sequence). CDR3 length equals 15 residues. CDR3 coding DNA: TGTGCCAGCAGTTGGACAGGCGAGGGGATCACTGAAGCTTTCTTT. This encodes CASSWTGEGITEAFF.

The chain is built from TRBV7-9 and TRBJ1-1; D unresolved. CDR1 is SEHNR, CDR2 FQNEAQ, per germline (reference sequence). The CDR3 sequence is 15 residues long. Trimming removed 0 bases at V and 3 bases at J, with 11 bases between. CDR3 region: CASSLAGGRDTEAFF. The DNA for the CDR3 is TGTGCCAGCAGCTTAGCCGGAGGACGGGACACTGAAGCTTTCTTT.

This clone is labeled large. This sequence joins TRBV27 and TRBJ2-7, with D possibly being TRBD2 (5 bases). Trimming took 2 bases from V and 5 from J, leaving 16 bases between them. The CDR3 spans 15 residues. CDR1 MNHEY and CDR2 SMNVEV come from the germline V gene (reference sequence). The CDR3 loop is CASSLTPGSPHEQYF. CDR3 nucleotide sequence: TGTGCCAGCAGTTTAACACCGGGATCCCCTCACGAGCAGTACTTC.

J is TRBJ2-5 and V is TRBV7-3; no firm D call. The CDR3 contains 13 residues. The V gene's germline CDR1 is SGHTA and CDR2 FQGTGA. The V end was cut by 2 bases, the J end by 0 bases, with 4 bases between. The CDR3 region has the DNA TGTGCCAGCAGCTTACAGTACCAAGAGACCCAGTACTTC. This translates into CASSLQYQETQYF.

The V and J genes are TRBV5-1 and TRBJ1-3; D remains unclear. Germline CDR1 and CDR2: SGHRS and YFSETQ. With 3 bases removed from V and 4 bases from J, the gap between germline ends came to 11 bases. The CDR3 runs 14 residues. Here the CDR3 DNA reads TGCGCCAGCAGCTCCCTTGTTAGAGGAAACACCATATATTTT. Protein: CASSSLVRGNTIYF.

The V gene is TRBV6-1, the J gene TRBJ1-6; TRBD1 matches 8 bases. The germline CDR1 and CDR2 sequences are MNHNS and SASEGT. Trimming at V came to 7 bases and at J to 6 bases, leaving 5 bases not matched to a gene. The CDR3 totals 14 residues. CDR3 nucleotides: TGTGCCAGCACCGAAACAGGGGGTAATTCACCCCTCCACTTT. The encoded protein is CASTETGGNSPLHF.

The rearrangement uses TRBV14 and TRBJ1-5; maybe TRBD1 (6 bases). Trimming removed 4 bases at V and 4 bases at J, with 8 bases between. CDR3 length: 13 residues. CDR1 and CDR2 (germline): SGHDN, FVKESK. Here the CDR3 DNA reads TGTGCCAGCAGCCTCGACAGGAATCAGCCCCAGCATTTT. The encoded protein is CASSLDRNQPQHF.

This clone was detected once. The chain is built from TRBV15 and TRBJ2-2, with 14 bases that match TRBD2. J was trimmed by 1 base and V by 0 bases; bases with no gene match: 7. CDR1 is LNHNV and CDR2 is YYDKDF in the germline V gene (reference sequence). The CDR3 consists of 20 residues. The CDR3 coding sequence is TGTGCCACCAGCAGAGATAGGACTAGCGGGGGGACCTTGAACACCGGGGAGCTGTTTTTT. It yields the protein CATSRDRTSGGTLNTGELFF.

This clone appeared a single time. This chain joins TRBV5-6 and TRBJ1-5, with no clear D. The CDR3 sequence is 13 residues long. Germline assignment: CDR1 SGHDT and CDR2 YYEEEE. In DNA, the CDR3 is TGTGTAAGTAACGAGAGAGGGAATCAGCCCCAGCATTTT. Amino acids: CVSNERGNQPQHF.